This TCR beta chain was identified in a study of T cells after yellow fever vaccination. One entry per CDR3 protein, called by TCRdb with MiXCR from the 5' RACE reads. The sample includes 300,000 to 350,000 distinct CDR3 sequences, about 8.3% of them seen just once. The V end lost 7 bases, the J end lost 5 bases, and 23 bases lay between the germline ends. CDR1 and CDR2 (germline): MDHEN, SYDVKM. The CDR3 has 16 amino acids. The input for sequencing was PBMCs, taken around 45 days after the first yellow fever vaccination. The TCR comes from a man aged 18 to 30 who received the YFV17D yellow fever vaccine. The V and J genes are TRBV28 and TRBJ1-2, with D perhaps matching TRBD1 (6 bases). CDR3 loop: CASMQITGAGAYGYTF. Here the CDR3 DNA reads TGTGCCAGCATGCAAATCACCGGCGCAGGGGCATATGGCTACACCTTC.